Below, one T cell receptor beta chain is given with its context. These data originate in a study of blood T cell repertoires in COVID-19. Trimming took 6 bases from V and 1 from J, leaving 6 bases between them. CDR3 length: 12 amino acids. From germline, CDR1 is MNHEY and CDR2 SVGAGI. Here immunoSEQ multiplex PCR was the method, and the copy in TCRdb shows in-frame clones only, minus some. The sample yields tens of thousands of clones, roughly 78% seen once. This TCR derives from a man between 60 and 75 years old with acute or convalescent COVID-19. Sample: peripheral blood. The genes are TRBV6-5 and TRBJ1-1; D remains ambiguous. Here the CDR3 reads CASSPRNTEAFF. CDR3 sequence (DNA): TGTGCCAGCAGCCCCAGGAACACTGAAGCTTTCTTT.